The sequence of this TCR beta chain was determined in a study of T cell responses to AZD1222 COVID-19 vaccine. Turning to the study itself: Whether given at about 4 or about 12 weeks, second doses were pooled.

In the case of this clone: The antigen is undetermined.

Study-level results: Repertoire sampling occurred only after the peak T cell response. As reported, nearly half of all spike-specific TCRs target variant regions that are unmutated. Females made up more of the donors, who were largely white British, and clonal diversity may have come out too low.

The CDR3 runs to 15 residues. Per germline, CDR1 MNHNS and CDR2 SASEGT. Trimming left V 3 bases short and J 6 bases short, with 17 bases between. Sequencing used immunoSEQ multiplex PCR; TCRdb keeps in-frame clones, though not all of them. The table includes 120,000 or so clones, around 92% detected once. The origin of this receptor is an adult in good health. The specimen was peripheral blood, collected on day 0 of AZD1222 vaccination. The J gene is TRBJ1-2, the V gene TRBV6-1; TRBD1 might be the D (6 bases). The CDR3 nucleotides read TGTGCCAGCAGTGATCGGCAGGGGTATCGGGATGGCTACACCTTC. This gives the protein CASSDRQGYRDGYTF.